This T cell receptor (beta chain) was found in a study of blood T cell repertoires in COVID-19. Study summary: From T cells, B-cell-depleted T cells, or PBMCs came the material, which was cDNA or gDNA.

Sequenced by immunoSEQ multiplex PCR; TCRdb stores in-frame clones only, minus some. Seen here are over 150,000 clones, about 72% observed once, and the top ten hold 17%. This CDR3 contains 16 residues. Trimming pared 6 bases from V and 4 bases from J, leaving 21 bases between. Germline loops: CDR1 MDHEN, CDR2 SYDVKM. This TCR was sampled from a woman aged 50 to 65 who had recovered from COVID-19. V gene TRBV28 combines with J gene TRBJ1-1; D gene uncertain. The material sequenced was PBMCs or T cells enriched from blood (not recorded which). In nucleotides, the CDR3 is TGTGCCAGCAGCTCCCCGGCGGCCGGCCCTGGCACTGAAGCTTTCTTT. It specifies CASSSPAAGPGTEAFF. Full variable domain (outside the CDR3, taken from reference TRBV28 and TRBJ1-1): DVKVTQSSRYLVKRTGEKVFLECVQDMDHENMFWYRQDPGLGLRLIYFSYDVKMKEKGDIPEGYSVSREKKERFSLILESASTNQTSMYLCASSSPAAGPGTEAFFGQGTRLTVV.